This T cell receptor beta chain derives from a study of T cells expressing NK-cell markers. Study-wide context: Underlying the TCR beta repertoires were sorted CD3+CD56+NKG2C+, CD3+CD56+NKG2C- and CD3+CD56-NKG2C+ T cells. Whole-study results and caveats: Among several donors, these clonotypes also ranked first in the CD3+CD56-NKG2C+ fraction. Nothing established the HCMV specificity of expanded NKG2C+ T cell clones.

TCRdb re-called the 5' RACE reads and catalogs CDR3 proteins one per entry, DNA excluded. Listed are about 400,000 distinct CDR3 sequences; around 11% falls within the top ten. The CDR3 is made up of 16 amino acids. The germline gives CDR1 SGHRS, CDR2 YFSETQ. Remarks on this clonotype: Antigen specificity is unknown.

The chain employs TRBV5-1 and TRBJ2-5; TCRdb indicates TRBD1, and absent DNA this call remains unverified. This receptor was identified in a woman in her forties or fifties in good health. Sequenced: blood T cells: a sorted CD56 or NKG2C T cell subset, CD4+ or CD8+ T cells, or bulk PBMC T cells (not recorded which). This CDR3 is CASSRSGTGDGETQYF. Variable domain in full (rest from reference TRBV5-1 and TRBJ2-5): KAGVTQTPRYLIKTRGQQVTLSCSPISGHRSVSWYQQTPGQGLQFLFEYFSETQRNKGNFPGRFSGRQFSNSRSEMNVSTLELGDSALYLCASSRSGTGDGETQYFGPGTRLLVL.